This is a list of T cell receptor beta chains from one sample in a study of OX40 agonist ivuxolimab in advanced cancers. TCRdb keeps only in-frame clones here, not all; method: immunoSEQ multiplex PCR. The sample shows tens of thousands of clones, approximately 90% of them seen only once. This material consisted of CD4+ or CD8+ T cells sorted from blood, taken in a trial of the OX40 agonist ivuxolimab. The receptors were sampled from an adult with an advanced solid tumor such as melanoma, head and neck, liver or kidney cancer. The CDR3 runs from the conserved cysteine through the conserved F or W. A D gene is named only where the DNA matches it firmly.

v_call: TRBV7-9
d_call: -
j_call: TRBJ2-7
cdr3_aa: CASSLVPSGTYEQYF
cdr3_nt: TGTGCCAGCAGCTTAGTTCCATCAGGGACCTACGAGCAGTACTTC

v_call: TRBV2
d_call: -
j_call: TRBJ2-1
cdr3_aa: CASTLDNYNEQFF
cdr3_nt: TGTGCCAGCACCCTGGACAATTACAATGAGCAGTTCTTC

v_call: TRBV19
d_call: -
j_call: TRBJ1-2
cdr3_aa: CASSIWTGVYGYTF
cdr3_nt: TGTGCCAGTAGTATTTGGACGGGAGTCTATGGCTACACCTTC

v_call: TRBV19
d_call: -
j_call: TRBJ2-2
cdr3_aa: CASSMIVGGTNTGELFF
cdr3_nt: TGTGCCAGTAGTATGATAGTGGGCGGAACGAACACCGGGGAGCTGTTTTTT

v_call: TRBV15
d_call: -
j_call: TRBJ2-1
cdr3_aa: CATSRDWSEQFF
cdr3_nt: TGTGCCACCAGCAGAGATTGGAGTGAGCAGTTCTTC

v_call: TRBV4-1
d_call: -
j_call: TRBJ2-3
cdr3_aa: CASSQVLGIGNPTDTQYF
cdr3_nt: TGCGCCAGCAGCCAGGTTTTGGGAATCGGGAATCCTACAGATACGCAGTATTTT

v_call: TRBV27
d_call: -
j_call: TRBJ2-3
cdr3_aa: CASTDTDTQYF
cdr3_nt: TGTGCCAGCACAGACACAGATACGCAGTATTTT

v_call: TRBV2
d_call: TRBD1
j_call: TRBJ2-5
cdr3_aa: CASRGTGEETQYF
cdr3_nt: TGTGCCAGCAGGGGGACAGGAGAAGAGACCCAGTACTTC

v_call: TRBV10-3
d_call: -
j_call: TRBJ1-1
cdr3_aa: CATLLMNTEAFF
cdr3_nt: TGTGCCACCCTGCTGATGAACACTGAAGCTTTCTTT

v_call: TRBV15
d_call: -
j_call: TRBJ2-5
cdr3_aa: CATSRDRYQETQYF
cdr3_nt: TGTGCCACCAGCAGAGATAGGTACCAAGAGACCCAGTACTTC

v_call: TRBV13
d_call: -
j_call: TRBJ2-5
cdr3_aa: CASSFGHDLSQYF
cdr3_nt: TGTGCCAGCAGCTTTGGACACGACCTTAGCCAGTACTTC

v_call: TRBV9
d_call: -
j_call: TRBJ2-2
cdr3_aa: CASSVPIGEGGTGELFF
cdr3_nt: TGTGCCAGCAGCGTACCAATAGGGGAGGGGGGGACCGGGGAGCTGTTTTTT

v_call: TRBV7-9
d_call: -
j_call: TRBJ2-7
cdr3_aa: CASSLREATYEQYF
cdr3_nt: TGTGCCAGCAGCTTACGCGAGGCAACCTACGAGCAGTACTTC